This T cell receptor beta chain originates from a study of CD8 T cells in ankylosing spondylitis. This clonotype appeared many times. The antigen is undetermined. The V gene lost 3 bases and the J gene lost 6 bases, with 12 bases spanning the gap. The germline CDR1 and CDR2 sequences are ENHRY and SYGVKD. The CDR3 consists of 13 residues. Study outcomes and limitations: The study looked at matched synovial fluid samples from ankylosing spondylitis patients. Disease-linked clones were reported to be significantly enriched there. What appeared characteristic of ankylosing spondylitis blood was a TCR beta motif of several highly homologous variants. Clones linked to disease, bearing a CD8+ phenotype, were relatively rare in peripheral blood.

By quantitative 5'-RACE with molecular barcodes, the TCR beta libraries were made. TCRdb processed the 5' RACE reads anew with MiXCR; each CDR3 protein has one entry. This table has some 200,000 distinct CDR3 sequences, over 15% appearing once. The source is a male donor between 5 and 35 years old with ankylosing spondylitis or in good health (not recorded which). The genes are TRBV10-3 and TRBJ2-7; D may be TRBD2 (6 bases). What was sequenced was blood, either unsorted or a sorted T cell fraction (not recorded which). CDR3 in amino acids: CAISEFLEGEQYV. CDR3 DNA: TGTGCCATCAGTGAATTCTTGGAGGGCGAGCAGTACGTC.